This TCR beta chain stems from a study of T cell responses to AZD1222 COVID-19 vaccine. Points from the study as a whole: All repertoire sampling was performed exclusively after the peak T cell response. The breadth and depth of Spike-specific TCRs increased once two AZD1222 doses had been given. Regions 160-218 and 743-854 held dominance among vaccine-associated CD4 TCRs, which spanned spike. Close to half of all spike-specific TCRs reportedly target regions of the variants that are unmutated.

Deletions cut 6 bases from V and 0 bases from J, with 12 bases between. CDR1 is MNHEY, CDR2 SVGAGI, per germline. This CDR3 has 15 residues. Note on this clone: Its antigen is undetermined.

Some clones are missing from TCRdb's copy, which holds only in-frame ones; the method was immunoSEQ multiplex PCR. Of fewer than 180,000 clones listed, around 95% were seen once; the top ten hold over 1%. The specimen was peripheral blood, collected on day 0 of AZD1222 vaccination. This chain links TRBV6-5 with TRBJ1-3; D remains ambiguous. The clonotype was recovered from an adult in good health. The chain's CDR3 is CASSFGRSSGNTIYF. CDR3 coding DNA: TGTGCCAGCAGCTTCGGACGGAGCTCTGGAAACACCATATATTTT.